These T cell receptor beta chains were read from a single sample in a study of shared clonotypes between healthy human individuals. Only in-frame clones appear in the TCRdb table, and some are missing; sequencing was by immunoSEQ multiplex PCR. The sample shows around 2,000,000 clones, around 95% of them seen only once. Sequenced: naive CD4+ T cells sorted from blood. The origin of the receptors is a young man in good health. CDR3s include the opening cysteine and the closing phenylalanine or tryptophan. Fields, in order: clone size, D gene, J gene, V gene, CDR3 protein, CDR3 DNA. The D gene is left open where the match is weak. Size is stated for part of the rows, as once, few or many counts, or as a class when the clone is expanded.

- TRBD1 TRBJ1-2 TRBV5-6 CASNSQTGGAGYTF TGTGCCAGCAACTCTCAAACAGGGGGCGCGGGCTACACCTTC
- - TRBJ1-2 TRBV6-1 CASSEVTVGTPSNYGYTF TGTGCCAGCAGTGAAGTCACAGTCGGGACACCGTCTAACTATGGCTACACCTTC
- TRBD1 TRBJ1-6 TRBV5-1 CASSQGGTGGSPLHF TGCGCCAGCAGTCAAGGTGGGACAGGGGGCTCACCCCTCCACTTT
- - TRBJ2-2 TRBV11-2 CASSPPTGELFF TGTGCCAGCAGCCCCCCCACCGGGGAGCTGTTTTTT
- TRBD1 TRBJ2-7 TRBV10-1 CASSRLRTGDYEQYF TGCGCCAGCAGTCGCCTAAGGACAGGGGACTACGAGCAGTACTTC
- - TRBJ2-2 TRBV28 CASSLQGGTGELFF TGTGCCAGCAGTTTACAGGGGGGGACCGGGGAGCTGTTTTTT
- TRBD1 TRBJ2-7 TRBV28 CASSQDRYEQYF TGTGCCAGCAGCCAGGACAGGTACGAGCAGTACTTC
- - TRBJ1-1 TRBV27 CASSLRLGGTEAFF TGTGCCAGCAGTTTACGCTTAGGAGGAACTGAAGCTTTCTTT
once - TRBJ1-1 TRBV10-3 CAISELGTEAFF TGTGCCATCAGTGAGTTGGGCACTGAAGCTTTCTTT
once TRBD1 TRBJ2-7 TRBV27 CASSPRDSGSYEQYF TGTGCCAGCAGTCCCAGGGACAGCGGTTCCTACGAGCAGTACTTC
- - TRBJ2-2 TRBV13 CASSLRRSTGELFF TGTGCCAGCAGCTTAAGGCGGAGCACCGGGGAGCTGTTTTTT
- TRBD1 TRBJ1-1 TRBV19 CASSIYRGRLNTEAFF TGTGCCAGTAGTATATACAGGGGGCGACTAAACACTGAAGCTTTCTTT
- TRBD1 TRBJ1-1 TRBV29-1 CSVGQGYWTEAFF TGCAGCGTTGGACAGGGGTATTGGACTGAAGCTTTCTTT
- TRBD1 TRBJ1-1 TRBV14 CASRRGLNTEAFF TGTGCCAGCCGCAGGGGGCTGAACACTGAAGCTTTCTTT
- - TRBJ1-4 TRBV28 CASSFTGILTNEKLFF TGTGCCAGCAGTTTCACAGGGATCCTAACTAATGAAAAACTGTTTTTT
- - TRBJ2-7 TRBV2 CASMLASGSYEQYF TGTGCCAGCATGCTAGCGAGCGGCTCCTACGAGCAGTACTTC
- - TRBJ1-2 TRBV4-3 CASSQETVLSYGYTF TGCGCCAGCAGCCAAGAGACGGTCCTATCCTATGGCTACACCTTC
few TRBD1 TRBJ2-5 TRBV5-1 CASSYWDSQETQYF TGCGCCAGCAGCTATTGGGACAGTCAAGAGACCCAGTACTTC
- - TRBJ2-3 TRBV28 CASSSGASTDTQYF TGTGCCAGCAGTTCAGGGGCGAGCACAGATACGCAGTATTTT
once TRBD1 TRBJ1-4 TRBV10-3 CAISEGGRDNEKLFF TGTGCCATCAGTGAAGGGGGCCGCGATAATGAAAAACTGTTTTTT